A selection of T cell receptor beta chains follows, all from one sample in a study of CD8 T cells in Susac syndrome. TCRdb independently ran MiXCR on the immunoSEQ multiplex PCR reads; one entry per CDR3 protein. The profile shows some 200,000 distinct CDR3 sequences, 85% to 95% of them singletons. The sequencing sample was made of CD8+ T cells from PBMCs. The receptor set was obtained from a human donor with Susac syndrome. The CDR3 runs from the conserved cysteine through the conserved F or W. Fields, in order: clone size, D gene, V gene, J gene, CDR3 protein, CDR3 DNA. The D gene is left open where the match is weak. Expanded clones are given a class, and other clones once, few, many or no size at all.

abundance: -; d_gene: -; v_gene: TRBV19; j_gene: TRBJ1-1; CDR3aa: CASSSQEADTEAFF; CDR3nt: TGTGCCAGTAGTTCACAGGAAGCAGACACTGAAGCTTTCTTT
abundance: -; d_gene: -; v_gene: TRBV23-1; j_gene: TRBJ1-5; CDR3aa: CASSHPGAGSNQPQHF; CDR3nt: TGCGCCAGCAGTCACCCCGGGGCGGGGAGCAATCAGCCCCAGCATTTT
abundance: once; d_gene: -; v_gene: TRBV28; j_gene: TRBJ2-1; CDR3aa: CASALSPNEQFF; CDR3nt: TGTGCCAGCGCGCTATCCCCCAATGAGCAGTTCTTC
abundance: -; d_gene: -; v_gene: TRBV18; j_gene: TRBJ1-2; CDR3aa: CASSPGLLGPDYGYTF; CDR3nt: TGTGCCAGCTCACCCGGCTTATTGGGGCCAGACTATGGCTACACCTTC
abundance: -; d_gene: TRBD1; v_gene: TRBV2; j_gene: TRBJ2-7; CDR3aa: CASGLTGDEQYF; CDR3nt: TGTGCCAGCGGTTTAACAGGGGACGAGCAGTACTTC
abundance: -; d_gene: -; v_gene: TRBV6-1; j_gene: TRBJ2-7; CDR3aa: CASRGRAGPHSYEQYF; CDR3nt: TGTGCCAGCAGAGGGAGAGCCGGGCCTCACTCCTACGAGCAGTACTTC
abundance: -; d_gene: -; v_gene: TRBV4-1; j_gene: TRBJ1-5; CDR3aa: CASSQESWGSNQPQHF; CDR3nt: TGCGCCAGCAGCCAAGAATCCTGGGGAAGCAATCAGCCCCAGCATTTT
abundance: -; d_gene: -; v_gene: TRBV19; j_gene: TRBJ2-1; CDR3aa: CASLKANEQFF; CDR3nt: TGTGCCAGTCTTAAGGCGAATGAGCAGTTCTTC
abundance: -; d_gene: -; v_gene: TRBV6-6; j_gene: TRBJ2-2; CDR3aa: CASTHTGELFF; CDR3nt: TGTGCCAGCACCCATACCGGGGAGCTGTTTTTT
abundance: -; d_gene: TRBD1; v_gene: TRBV9; j_gene: TRBJ2-7; CDR3aa: CASSEGGQVSYEQYF; CDR3nt: TGTGCCAGCAGCGAGGGGGGACAGGTCTCCTACGAGCAGTACTTC
abundance: -; d_gene: -; v_gene: TRBV20-1; j_gene: TRBJ1-4; CDR3aa: CSAGGANEKLFF; CDR3nt: TGCAGTGCGGGGGGGGCCAATGAAAAACTGTTTTTT
abundance: -; d_gene: -; v_gene: TRBV7-9; j_gene: TRBJ2-3; CDR3aa: CASSLARGAVTDTQYF; CDR3nt: TGTGCCAGCAGCTTAGCGCGCGGGGCCGTGACAGATACGCAGTATTTT
abundance: -; d_gene: TRBD1; v_gene: TRBV7-9; j_gene: TRBJ1-3; CDR3aa: CASSRQGAGNTIYF; CDR3nt: TGTGCCAGCAGCCGACAGGGGGCTGGAAACACCATATATTTT
abundance: -; d_gene: -; v_gene: TRBV27; j_gene: TRBJ1-2; CDR3aa: CASSPPYRAGGYTF; CDR3nt: TGTGCCAGCAGTCCACCATACAGGGCAGGAGGCTACACCTTC
abundance: -; d_gene: -; v_gene: TRBV7-9; j_gene: TRBJ1-2; CDR3aa: CASSFPGNNYGYTF; CDR3nt: TGTGCCAGCAGCTTCCCCGGTAATAACTATGGCTACACCTTC
abundance: -; d_gene: TRBD1; v_gene: TRBV20-1; j_gene: TRBJ1-2; CDR3aa: CSARDWTGGLAYGYTF; CDR3nt: TGCAGTGCTAGAGATTGGACAGGGGGCTTGGCCTATGGCTACACCTTC
abundance: -; d_gene: -; v_gene: TRBV7-3; j_gene: TRBJ2-7; CDR3aa: CASSLLQGSEQYF; CDR3nt: TGTGCCAGCAGCTTACTACAGGGCAGCGAGCAGTACTTC
abundance: -; d_gene: -; v_gene: TRBV30; j_gene: TRBJ2-5; CDR3aa: CAWSTQETQYF; CDR3nt: TGTGCCTGGAGTACACAAGAGACCCAGTACTTC
abundance: -; d_gene: TRBD2; v_gene: TRBV6-4; j_gene: TRBJ2-1; CDR3aa: CASSPAGGPVTAYNEQFF; CDR3nt: TGTGCCAGCAGTCCGGCGGGAGGGCCCGTTACGGCCTACAATGAGCAGTTCTTC
abundance: -; d_gene: -; v_gene: TRBV7-7; j_gene: TRBJ2-7; CDR3aa: CASSLFGMVHEQYF; CDR3nt: TGTGCTAGCAGCTTATTTGGGATGGTCCACGAGCAGTACTTC
abundance: -; d_gene: -; v_gene: TRBV9; j_gene: TRBJ1-1; CDR3aa: CASSVEAKTDEAFF; CDR3nt: TGTGCCAGCAGCGTAGAGGCAAAGACAGATGAAGCTTTCTTT
abundance: -; d_gene: TRBD2; v_gene: TRBV28; j_gene: TRBJ2-1; CDR3aa: CASRTTSPSGSYNEQFF; CDR3nt: TGTGCCAGCAGAACCACCTCACCTAGCGGCTCCTACAATGAGCAGTTCTTC
abundance: -; d_gene: -; v_gene: TRBV5-1; j_gene: TRBJ2-7; CDR3aa: CASSWSETYEQYF; CDR3nt: TGCGCCAGCAGCTGGAGCGAGACCTACGAGCAGTACTTC
abundance: -; d_gene: TRBD2; v_gene: TRBV7-9; j_gene: TRBJ2-3; CDR3aa: CASSLHGLAGLYTDTQYF; CDR3nt: TGTGCCAGCAGCTTACACGGACTAGCGGGGTTGTACACAGATACGCAGTATTTT
abundance: -; d_gene: TRBD2; v_gene: TRBV4-1; j_gene: TRBJ2-1; CDR3aa: CASSQDPGVIAGSYNEQFF; CDR3nt: TGCGCCAGCAGCCAAGATCCTGGGGTTATAGCGGGCTCCTACAATGAGCAGTTCTTC
abundance: -; d_gene: -; v_gene: TRBV2; j_gene: TRBJ1-5; CDR3aa: CASQAVPRQPQHF; CDR3nt: TGTGCCAGTCAGGCCGTGCCCCGTCAGCCCCAGCATTTT